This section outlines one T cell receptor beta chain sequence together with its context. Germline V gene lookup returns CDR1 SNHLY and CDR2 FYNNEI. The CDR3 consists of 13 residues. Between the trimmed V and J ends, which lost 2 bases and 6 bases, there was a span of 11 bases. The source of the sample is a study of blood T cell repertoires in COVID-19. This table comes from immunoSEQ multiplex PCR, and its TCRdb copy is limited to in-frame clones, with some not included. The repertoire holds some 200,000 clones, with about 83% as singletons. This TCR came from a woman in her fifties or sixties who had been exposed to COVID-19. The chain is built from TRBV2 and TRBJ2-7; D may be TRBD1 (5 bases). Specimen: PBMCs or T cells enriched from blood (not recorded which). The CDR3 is CASSEYQGSEQYF. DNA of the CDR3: TGTGCCAGCAGTGAATACCAGGGTAGCGAGCAGTACTTC. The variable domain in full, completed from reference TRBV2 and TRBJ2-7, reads EPEVTQTPSHQVTQMGQEVILRCVPISNHLYFYWYRQILGQKVEFLVSFYNNEISEKSEIFDDQFSVERPDGSNFTLKIRSTKLEDSAMYFCASSEYQGSEQYFGPGTRLTVT.